Listed below are T cell receptor beta chains from one sample, sequenced in a study of blood T cell repertoires in COVID-19. The data were produced by immunoSEQ multiplex PCR, yet TCRdb's version contains in-frame clones alone and is incomplete. The data show 250,000 to 350,000 clones, around nine tenths seen once. The source material was peripheral blood. The receptor set was obtained from a woman in her sixties with acute or convalescent COVID-19. Both conserved end residues are part of each CDR3. The D gene is left open where the match is weak.

>TRBV6-5|TRBJ1-6|TRBD1
CASSRQGRGSPLHF
TGTGCCAGCAGCCGACAGGGGAGAGGATCACCCCTCCACTTT
>TRBV5-1|TRBJ1-4|TRBD1
CASSRGQPTTNEKLFF
TGCGCCAGCAGCCGGGGACAGCCGACAACTAATGAAAAACTGTTTTTT
>TRBV5-1|TRBJ1-6|.
CASSLDFNSPLHF
TGCGCCAGCAGCTTGGACTTTAATTCACCCCTCCACTTT
>TRBV15|TRBJ1-1|TRBD1
CATLGAGQARAEAFF
TGTGCCACCTTAGGAGCGGGACAGGCGAGGGCTGAAGCTTTCTTT
>TRBV30|TRBJ2-2|TRBD2
CAWSLGLAGGYTGELFF
TGTGCCTGGAGTTTAGGACTAGCGGGAGGGTACACCGGGGAGCTGTTTTTT
>TRBV6-6|TRBJ2-7|TRBD2
CASSEGLAFDEQYF
TGTGCCAGCTCGGAGGGACTAGCATTCGACGAGCAGTACTTC
>TRBV28|TRBJ2-1|TRBD2
CASWQVGLAGLGLF
TGTGCCAGCTGGCAGGTGGGACTAGCGGGCCTCGGACTCTTC
>TRBV5-1|TRBJ1-4|.
CASREASSGEKLFF
TGCGCCAGCCGTGAGGCCTCCTCGGGTGAAAAACTGTTTTTT
>TRBV18|TRBJ1-5|.
CASSPPGGGGAQPQHF
TGTGCCAGCTCACCACCGGGGGGGGGAGGGGCCCAGCCCCAGCATTTT
>TRBV5-1|TRBJ2-1|TRBD1
CASSRPGQQYNEQFF
TGCGCCAGCAGCCGGCCGGGACAGCAATACAATGAGCAGTTCTTC
>TRBV11-3|TRBJ1-5|.
CASSLRRELMGNQPQHF
TGTGCCAGCAGCCTTAGGAGGGAATTGATGGGGAATCAGCCCCAGCATTTT
>TRBV6-6|TRBJ2-5|.
CASSQRGQQQETQYF
TGTGCCAGCAGCCAACGCGGACAGCAACAAGAGACCCAGTACTTC
>TRBV27|TRBJ2-7|TRBD1
CASSSIHRDRSYEQYF
TGTGCCAGCAGTTCGATTCACCGGGACAGGTCCTACGAGCAGTACTTC
>TRBV15|TRBJ1-1|TRBD1
CATSRDRGRGTEAFF
TGTGCCACCAGCAGAGATCGTGGCAGGGGGACTGAAGCTTTCTTT
>TRBV15|TRBJ1-5|TRBD1
CATSRGPGQGFNSNQPQHF
TGTGCCACCAGCAGAGGACCGGGACAGGGATTTAATAGCAATCAGCCCCAGCATTTT
>TRBV7-6|TRBJ2-7|.
CASSPAGYEQYF
TGTGCCAGCAGTCCAGCGGGCTACGAGCAGTACTTC